This TCR beta chain was captured by sequencing in a study of blood T cell repertoires in COVID-19. Across the study: Sample material is recorded as cDNA or gDNA derived from T cells, B-cell-depleted T cells, or PBMCs.

The Seattle patients, enrolled during active infection, were followed longitudinally. V gave up 1 base and J gave up 4 bases, with 13 bases separating them. CDR1 and CDR2 (germline): SEHNR, FQNEAQ (reference sequence). This CDR3 contains 15 residues. Clones were read by immunoSEQ multiplex PCR, and TCRdb kept only the in-frame ones, dropping some. The table lists about 97,000 clones, 80% to 90% of them singletons, with around 2.1% in the top ten. This TCR was recovered from a man aged 50 to 59 with COVID-19, enrolled during active disease. The rearrangement uses TRBV7-9 and TRBJ2-5; a weak D match, TRBD2 (6 bases). Specimen: peripheral blood. The CDR3 coding sequence is TGTGCCAGCAGCTTAGGTAGCCCGGGGGTAGAGACCCAGTACTTC. Amino acids: CASSLGSPGVETQYF. Combining the CDR3 with reference TRBV7-9 and TRBJ2-5 gives the whole variable domain DTGVSQNPRHKITKRGQNVTFRCDPISEHNRLYWYRQTLGQGPEFLTYFQNEAQLEKSRLLSDRFSAERPKGSFSTLEIQRTEQGDSAMYLCASSLGSPGVETQYFGPGTRLLVL.